This T cell receptor beta chain was obtained from a study of T cells in Graves' hyperthyroidism and ophthalmopathy. There were TCR beta CDR3 regions amplified from RNA transcripts. Primed by the HTBI set, a first-round RT-PCR was run on the TCR CDR3. TCRdb independently ran MiXCR on the multiplex PCR reads; one entry per CDR3 protein. The sample consists of hundreds of thousands of distinct CDR3 sequences, 20% to 25% of them appearing once. In this sample, this clonotype turned up many times. The germline V gene encodes CDR1 MDHEN and CDR2 SYDVKM. The V end was cut by 3 bases, the J end by 2 bases, with 8 bases between. The CDR3 has 14 amino acids.

Sequenced material: blood. This clonotype was sampled from a woman in her 70s with Graves' ophthalmopathy. The chain is built from TRBV28 and TRBJ1-5; D remains unclear. The CDR3 coding sequence is TGTGCCAGCAGTTTTAGGATCGGCAATCAGCCCCAGCATTTT. Protein sequence: CASSFRIGNQPQHF.